This T cell receptor beta chain originates from a study of vaccination effects on CD4 cells after COVID-19. As for this clone: The target antigen is unknown.

Prior to sequencing, the ViraFEST assay stimulated PBMC with viral peptide pools, which expanded the antigen-specific CD4+ T cells. An approximately nine-day culture period preceded the isolation of CD4+ T cells. Prior SARS-CoV-2 infection was absent in the vaccine recipients, as shown by negative nucleocapsid antibodies. The CDR3 length is 15 residues. V lost 1 base and J 4 bases, leaving 13 bases between the germline ends. Germline CDR1 is KGHSH and CDR2 is LQKENI. Profiled with immunoSEQ multiplex PCR; TCRdb holds only in-frame clones, not every one. The sample yields tens of thousands of clones, 70% seen once. Study conclusions and caveats: There were few convalescent patients in the study and no early post-infection timepoints.

The source was CD4+ T cells from PBMCs cultured with SARS-CoV-2 spike peptides, collected before COVID-19 vaccination. This chain links TRBV18 with TRBJ1-2; no clear D gene. This TCR was sampled from a human donor who received a COVID-19 vaccine. CDR3 region: CASSPRDGLGYGYTF. CDR3 nucleotides: TGTGCCAGCTCACCACGAGATGGGCTGGGCTATGGCTACACCTTC.